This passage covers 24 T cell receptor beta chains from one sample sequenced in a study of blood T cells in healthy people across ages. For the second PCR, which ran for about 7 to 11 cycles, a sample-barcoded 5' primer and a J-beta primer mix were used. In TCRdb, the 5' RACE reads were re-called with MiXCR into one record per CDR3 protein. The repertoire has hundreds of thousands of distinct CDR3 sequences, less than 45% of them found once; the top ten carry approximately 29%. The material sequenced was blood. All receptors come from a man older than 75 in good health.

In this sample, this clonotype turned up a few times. This CDR3 reads CASSQSQGSQETQYF. As DNA, the CDR3 is TGCGCCAGCAGCCAATCCCAGGGTTCACAAGAGACCCAGTACTTC. The chain couples TRBV4-3 to TRBJ2-5, with D possibly being TRBD1 (5 bases). Germline V gives CDR1 LGHNA, CDR2 YSLEER. The CDR3 is 15 residues long. Trimming pared 2 bases from V and 2 bases from J, leaving 12 bases between.

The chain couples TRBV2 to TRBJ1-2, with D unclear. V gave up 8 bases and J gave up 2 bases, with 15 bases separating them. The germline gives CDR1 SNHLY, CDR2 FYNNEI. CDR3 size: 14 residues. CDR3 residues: CASEFLGSNYGYTF. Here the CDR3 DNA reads TGTGCCAGCGAGTTCCTGGGATCGAACTATGGCTACACCTTC. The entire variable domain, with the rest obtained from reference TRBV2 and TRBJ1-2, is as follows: EPEVTQTPSHQVTQMGQEVILRCVPISNHLYFYWYRQILGQKVEFLVSFYNNEISEKSEIFDDQFSVERPDGSNFTLKIRSTKLEDSAMYFCASEFLGSNYGYTFGSGTRLTVV.

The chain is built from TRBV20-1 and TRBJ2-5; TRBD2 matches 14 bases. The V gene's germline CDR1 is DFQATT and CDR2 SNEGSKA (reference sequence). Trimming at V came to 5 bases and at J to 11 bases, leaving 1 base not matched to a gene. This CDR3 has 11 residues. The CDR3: CSAWTSGGQYF. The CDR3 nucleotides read TGCAGTGCTTGGACTAGCGGGGGGCAGTACTTC.

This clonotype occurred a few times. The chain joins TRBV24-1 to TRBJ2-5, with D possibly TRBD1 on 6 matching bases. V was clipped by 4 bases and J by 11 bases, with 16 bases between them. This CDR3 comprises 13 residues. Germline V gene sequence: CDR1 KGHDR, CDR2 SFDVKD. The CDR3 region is CATSELGGTEQYF. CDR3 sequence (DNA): TGTGCCACCAGTGAGCTAGGGGGTACTGAGCAGTACTTC.

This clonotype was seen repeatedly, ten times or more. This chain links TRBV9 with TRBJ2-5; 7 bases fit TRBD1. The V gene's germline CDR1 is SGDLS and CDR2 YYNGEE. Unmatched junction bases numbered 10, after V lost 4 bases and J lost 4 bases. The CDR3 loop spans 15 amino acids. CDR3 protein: CASSIKPTGRETQYF. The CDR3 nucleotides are TGTGCCAGCAGCATCAAACCGACAGGGCGAGAGACCCAGTACTTC.

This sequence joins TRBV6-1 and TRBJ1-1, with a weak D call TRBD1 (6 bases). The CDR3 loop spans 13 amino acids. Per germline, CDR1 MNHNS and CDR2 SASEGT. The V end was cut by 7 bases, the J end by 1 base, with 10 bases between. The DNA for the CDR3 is TGTGCCAGCATCATGACAGGGAACACTGAAGCTTTCTTT. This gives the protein CASIMTGNTEAFF.

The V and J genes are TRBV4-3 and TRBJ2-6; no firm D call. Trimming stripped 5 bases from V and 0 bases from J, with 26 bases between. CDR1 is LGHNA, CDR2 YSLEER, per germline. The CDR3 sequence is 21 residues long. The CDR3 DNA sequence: TGCGCCAGCAGCTCCCCCCTTGTGGGCAGGCCAAGAGGCTCTGGGGCCAACGTCCTGACTTTC. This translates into CASSSPLVGRPRGSGANVLTF.

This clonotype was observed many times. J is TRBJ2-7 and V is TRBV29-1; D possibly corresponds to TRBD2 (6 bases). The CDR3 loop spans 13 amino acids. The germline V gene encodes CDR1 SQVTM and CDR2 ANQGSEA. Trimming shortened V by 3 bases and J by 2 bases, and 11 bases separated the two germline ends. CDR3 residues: CSVEGGQTYEQYF. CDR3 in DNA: TGCAGCGTTGAGGGAGGCCAGACCTACGAGCAGTACTTC.

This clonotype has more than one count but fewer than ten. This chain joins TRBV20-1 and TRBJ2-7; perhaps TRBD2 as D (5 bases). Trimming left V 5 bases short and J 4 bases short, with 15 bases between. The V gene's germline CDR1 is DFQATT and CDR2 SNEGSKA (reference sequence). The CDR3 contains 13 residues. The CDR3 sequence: CSAHGSFKYEQYF. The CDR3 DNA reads TGCAGTGCTCATGGGAGTTTCAAGTACGAGCAGTACTTC.

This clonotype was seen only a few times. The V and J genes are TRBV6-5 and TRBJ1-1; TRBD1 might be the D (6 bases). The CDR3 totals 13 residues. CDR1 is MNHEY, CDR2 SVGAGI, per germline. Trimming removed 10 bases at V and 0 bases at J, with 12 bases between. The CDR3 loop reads CAIKQGMNTEAFF. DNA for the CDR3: TGTGCCATAAAACAGGGAATGAACACTGAAGCTTTCTTT.

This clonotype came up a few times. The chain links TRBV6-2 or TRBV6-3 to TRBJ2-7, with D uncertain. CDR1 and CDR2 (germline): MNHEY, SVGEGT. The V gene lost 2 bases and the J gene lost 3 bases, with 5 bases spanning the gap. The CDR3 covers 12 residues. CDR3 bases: TGTGCCAGCAGTTACAAGGTCTACGAGCAGTACTTC. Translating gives CASSYKVYEQYF.

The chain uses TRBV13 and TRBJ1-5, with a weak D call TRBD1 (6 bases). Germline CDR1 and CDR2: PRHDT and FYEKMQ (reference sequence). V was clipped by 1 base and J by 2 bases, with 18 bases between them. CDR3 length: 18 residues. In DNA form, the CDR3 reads TGTGCCAGCAGCTTAGAGGTCCTCACAGGGCTAGGCAATCAGCCCCAGCATTTT. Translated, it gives CASSLEVLTGLGNQPQHF.

The CDR3 coding sequence is TGTGCCAGCAGTCCAATCAAACTAGGGTTAGGCACTGAAGCTTTCTTT. The encoded protein is CASSPIKLGLGTEAFF. This sequence joins TRBV7-9 and TRBJ1-1; D not resolved. The CDR3 has 16 amino acids. Trimming removed 6 bases at V and 4 bases at J, with 21 bases between. Germline V gene data show CDR1 as SEHNR and CDR2 as FQNEAQ (reference sequence).

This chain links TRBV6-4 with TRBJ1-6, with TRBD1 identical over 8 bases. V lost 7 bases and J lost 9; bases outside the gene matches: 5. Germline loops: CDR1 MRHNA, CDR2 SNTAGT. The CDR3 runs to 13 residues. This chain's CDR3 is CASNLDRGSPLHF. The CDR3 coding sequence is TGTGCCAGCAACCTCGACAGGGGTTCACCCCTCCACTTT.

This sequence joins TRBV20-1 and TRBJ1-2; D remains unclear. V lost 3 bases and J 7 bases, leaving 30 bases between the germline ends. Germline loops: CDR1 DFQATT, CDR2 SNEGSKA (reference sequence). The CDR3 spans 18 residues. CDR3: CSASGRGTYRGFLSGYTF. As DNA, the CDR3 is TGCAGTGCTAGCGGAAGAGGTACTTATCGGGGATTCTTGTCTGGCTACACCTTC.

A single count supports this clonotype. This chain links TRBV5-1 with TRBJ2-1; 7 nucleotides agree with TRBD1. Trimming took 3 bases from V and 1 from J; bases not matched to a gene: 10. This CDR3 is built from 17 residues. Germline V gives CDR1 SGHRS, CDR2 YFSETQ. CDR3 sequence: CASSSSTGDPSYNEQFF. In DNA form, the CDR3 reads TGCGCCAGCAGCTCATCAACAGGGGACCCTTCCTACAATGAGCAGTTCTTC.

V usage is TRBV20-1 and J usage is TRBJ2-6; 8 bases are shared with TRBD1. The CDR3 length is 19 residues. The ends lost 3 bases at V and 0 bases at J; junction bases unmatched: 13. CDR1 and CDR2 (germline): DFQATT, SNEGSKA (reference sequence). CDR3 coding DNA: TGCAGTGCTAGTCCCCCTCCGGGACAGGCCACCTCTGGGGCCAACGTCCTGACTTTC. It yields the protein CSASPPPGQATSGANVLTF.

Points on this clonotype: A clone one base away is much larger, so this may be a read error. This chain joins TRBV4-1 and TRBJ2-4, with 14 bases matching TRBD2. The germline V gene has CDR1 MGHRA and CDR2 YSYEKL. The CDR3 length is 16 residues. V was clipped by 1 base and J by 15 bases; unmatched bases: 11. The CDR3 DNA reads TGCGCCAGCAGCCAAGCCGGGACTAGCGGGAGCTACGAGCTGTACTTC. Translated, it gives CASSQAGTSGSYELYF.

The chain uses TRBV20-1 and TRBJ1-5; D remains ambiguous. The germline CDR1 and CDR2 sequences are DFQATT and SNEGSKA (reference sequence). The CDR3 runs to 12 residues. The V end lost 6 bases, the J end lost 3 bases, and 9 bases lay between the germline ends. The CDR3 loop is CSARTVNQPQHF. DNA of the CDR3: TGCAGTGCCAGGACCGTCAATCAGCCCCAGCATTTT.

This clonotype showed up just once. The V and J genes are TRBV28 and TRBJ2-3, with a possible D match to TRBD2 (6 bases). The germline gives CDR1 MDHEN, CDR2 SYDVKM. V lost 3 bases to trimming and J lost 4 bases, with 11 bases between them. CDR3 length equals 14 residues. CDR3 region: CASSFRRGSDTQYF. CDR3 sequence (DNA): TGTGCCAGCAGTTTTAGGCGGGGCTCAGATACGCAGTATTTT.

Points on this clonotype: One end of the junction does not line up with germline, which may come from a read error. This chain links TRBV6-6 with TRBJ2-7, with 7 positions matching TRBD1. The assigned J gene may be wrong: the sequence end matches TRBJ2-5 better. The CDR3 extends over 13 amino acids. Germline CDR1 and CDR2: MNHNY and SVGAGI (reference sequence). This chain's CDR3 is CAGSPTGLETQYF. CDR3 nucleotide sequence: TGTGCCGGCAGTCCGACAGGGTTGGAGACCCAGTACTTC.

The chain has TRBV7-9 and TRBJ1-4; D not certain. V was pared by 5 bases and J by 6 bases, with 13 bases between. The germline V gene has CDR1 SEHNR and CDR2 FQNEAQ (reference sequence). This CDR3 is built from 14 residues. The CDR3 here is CASSVVGRDEKLFF. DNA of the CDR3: TGTGCCAGCAGCGTAGTAGGGAGGGATGAAAAACTGTTTTTT.

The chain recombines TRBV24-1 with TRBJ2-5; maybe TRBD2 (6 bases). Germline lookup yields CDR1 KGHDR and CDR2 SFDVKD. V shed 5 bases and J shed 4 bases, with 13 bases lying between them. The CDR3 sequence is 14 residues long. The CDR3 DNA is TGTGCCACCAGTGGGGGAGCGGGTCTAGAGACCCAGTACTTC. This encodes CATSGGAGLETQYF.

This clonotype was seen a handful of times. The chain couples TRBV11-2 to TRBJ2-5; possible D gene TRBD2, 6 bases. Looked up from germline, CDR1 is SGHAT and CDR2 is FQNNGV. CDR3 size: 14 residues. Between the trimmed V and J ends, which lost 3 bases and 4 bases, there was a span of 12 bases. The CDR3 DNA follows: TGTGCCAGCAGCTTGGGGGGAACGGTAGAGACCCAGTACTTC. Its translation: CASSLGGTVETQYF.